The present T cell receptor (beta chain) was sequenced within a study of beta chain features in type 1 diabetes. Study-level results: VDJ junctions sequenced from type 1 diabetes patients showed fewer insertions and more deletions.

The sequenced template was cDNA made from the entire isolated RNA. The table came from immunoSEQ multiplex PCR; TCRdb's copy has only in-frame clones and leaves some out. The sample lists 300,000 to 400,000 clones; less than 9.5% were seen once. Comments on this clone: What it binds is unknown.

The CDR3 extends over 17 amino acids. Trimming stripped 0 bases from V and 2 bases from J, with 17 bases between. From germline, CDR1 is SGHKS and CDR2 YYEKEE (reference sequence). The chain combines TRBV5-5 with TRBJ2-5; perhaps TRBD2 as D (6 bases). This sequence was found in a woman aged 18-30 years in good health. The specimen sequenced was central memory CD4+ T cells from blood. CDR3 amino acids: CASSLGIGGSGQETQYF. CDR3 nucleotide sequence: TGTGCCAGCAGCTTGGGCATCGGTGGTAGCGGACAAGAGACCCAGTACTTC.